This TCR beta chain was sequenced in a study of blood T cell repertoires in COVID-19. Study context: In each case, the material was cDNA or gDNA derived from T cells, B-cell-depleted T cells, or PBMCs.

Germline V gene sequence: CDR1 MNHNY, CDR2 SVGAGI (reference sequence). The V gene end was trimmed by 7 bases and the J gene end by 2 bases; junction bases not matched to a gene: 12. This CDR3 contains 16 residues. This table comes from immunoSEQ multiplex PCR, and its TCRdb copy is limited to in-frame clones, with some not included. The repertoire holds about 280,000 clones, around 85% seen once, with approximately 11% in the top ten. The source is a woman in her 70s with acute or convalescent COVID-19. Input material: peripheral blood. The J gene is TRBJ2-7, the V gene TRBV6-6, with 9 bases matching TRBD2. The CDR3 here is CASTGTPSGVTYEQYF. Written as DNA, the CDR3 is TGTGCCAGCACCGGAACTCCTAGCGGGGTAACCTACGAGCAGTACTTC.